The sequence of this T cell receptor (beta chain) was determined in a study of blood T cells in healthy people across ages. This clonotype appeared a few times. With 0 bases removed from V and 4 bases from J, the gap between germline ends came to 13 bases. The CDR3 sequence is 16 residues long. Germline V gives CDR1 MNHEY, CDR2 SVGAGI. Alongside a J-beta primer mix, a sample-barcoded 5' primer served in a second PCR lasting roughly 7 to 11 cycles. MiXCR was run by TCRdb on the 5' RACE reads, yielding one entry per CDR3 protein. This table holds 700,000 or so distinct CDR3 sequences, about a fifth found once.

Source material: blood. The chain couples TRBV6-5 to TRBJ2-1; D may be TRBD2 (5 bases). The sequence was obtained from an older man in good health. This chain's CDR3 is CASSYSSRLAYNEQFF. In nucleotides, the CDR3 is TGTGCCAGCAGTTACTCGAGTCGGCTAGCTTACAATGAGCAGTTCTTC.